The clone carrying this TCR beta chain was seen a few times. Its target is unknown. Using immunoSEQ multiplex PCR, the repertoire was profiled, and TCRdb retains in-frame clones only, with some absent. The data contain some 980,000 clones, approximately 80% of them singletons. The sample comes from a study of shared clonotypes between healthy human individuals. On the study more broadly: Participating donors consisted of a couple of women and a few men aged 18 to 49. The study used three CD4 naive, three CD4 memory, two CD8 naive and one CD8 memory plate per donor. Findings of the study overall: When compared with the clonotypes that were shared by all four sorted-subset donors, the non-shared clonotypes turned out to have lower generation probabilities.

The sample comprised memory CD4+ T cells sorted from blood. This sample's subset: CD45RA-negative fraction. This TCR was recovered from a man between 18 and 29 years old in good health.

CDR3 sequence reads: CASTQGQGENIQYF. DNA for the CDR3: TGTGCCAGCACCCAGGGACAGGGGGAAAACATTCAGTACTTC. The chain joins TRBV7-8 to TRBJ2-4; 11 nucleotides align to TRBD1. The germline V gene encodes CDR1 SGHVS and CDR2 FQNEAQ. CDR3 length equals 14 residues. The V segment lost 7 bases and the J segment 5 bases; nucleotides outside the gene matches: 4. Combining the CDR3 with reference TRBV7-8 and TRBJ2-4 gives the whole variable domain GAGVSQSPRYKVAKRGQDVALRCDPISGHVSLFWYQQALGQGPEFLTYFQNEAQLDKSGLPSDRFFAERPEGSVSTLKIQRTQQEDSAVYLCASTQGQGENIQYFGAGTRLSVL.